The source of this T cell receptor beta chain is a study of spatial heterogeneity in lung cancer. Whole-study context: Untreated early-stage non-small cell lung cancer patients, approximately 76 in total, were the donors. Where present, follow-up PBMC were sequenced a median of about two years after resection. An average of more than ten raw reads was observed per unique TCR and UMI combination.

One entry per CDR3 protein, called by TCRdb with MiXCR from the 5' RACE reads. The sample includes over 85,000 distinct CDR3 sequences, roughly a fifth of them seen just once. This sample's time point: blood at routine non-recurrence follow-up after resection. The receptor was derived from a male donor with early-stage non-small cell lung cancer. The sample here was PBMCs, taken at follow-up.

CDR3 bases: TGTGCCAGCAGCGCGGGCCTTGGGGACTATGGCTACACCTTC. Amino acids: CASSAGLGDYGYTF. This chain connects TRBV5-6 to TRBJ1-2; D not resolved. Trimming removed 4 bases at V and 3 bases at J, with 13 bases between. This CDR3 is built from 14 residues. Germline-derived CDR1 and CDR2 are SGHDT and YYEEEE. The full variable domain, its missing parts supplied by reference TRBV5-6 and TRBJ1-2, is DAGVTQSPTHLIKTRGQQVTLRCSPKSGHDTVSWYQQALGQGPQFIFQYYEEEERQRGNFPDRFSGHQFPNYSSELNVNALLLGDSALYLCASSAGLGDYGYTFGSGTRLTVV.